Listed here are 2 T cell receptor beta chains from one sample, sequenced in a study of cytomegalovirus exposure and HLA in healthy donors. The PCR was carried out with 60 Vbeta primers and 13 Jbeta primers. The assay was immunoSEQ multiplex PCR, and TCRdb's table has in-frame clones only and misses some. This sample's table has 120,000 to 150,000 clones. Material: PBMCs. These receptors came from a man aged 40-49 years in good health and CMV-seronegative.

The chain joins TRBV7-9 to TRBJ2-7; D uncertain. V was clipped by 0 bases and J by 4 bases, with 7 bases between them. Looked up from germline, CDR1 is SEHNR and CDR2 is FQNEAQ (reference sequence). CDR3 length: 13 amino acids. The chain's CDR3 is CASSLAPGYEQYF. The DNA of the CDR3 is TGTGCCAGCAGCTTAGCCCCCGGGTACGAGCAGTACTTC.

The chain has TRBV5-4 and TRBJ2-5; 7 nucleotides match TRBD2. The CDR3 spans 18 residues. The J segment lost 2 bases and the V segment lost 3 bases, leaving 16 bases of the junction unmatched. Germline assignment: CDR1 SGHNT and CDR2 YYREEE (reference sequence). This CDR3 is CASSSAARVGRGQETQYF. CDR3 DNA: TGTGCCAGCAGCTCGGCGGCCAGGGTGGGGAGGGGTCAAGAGACCCAGTACTTC.